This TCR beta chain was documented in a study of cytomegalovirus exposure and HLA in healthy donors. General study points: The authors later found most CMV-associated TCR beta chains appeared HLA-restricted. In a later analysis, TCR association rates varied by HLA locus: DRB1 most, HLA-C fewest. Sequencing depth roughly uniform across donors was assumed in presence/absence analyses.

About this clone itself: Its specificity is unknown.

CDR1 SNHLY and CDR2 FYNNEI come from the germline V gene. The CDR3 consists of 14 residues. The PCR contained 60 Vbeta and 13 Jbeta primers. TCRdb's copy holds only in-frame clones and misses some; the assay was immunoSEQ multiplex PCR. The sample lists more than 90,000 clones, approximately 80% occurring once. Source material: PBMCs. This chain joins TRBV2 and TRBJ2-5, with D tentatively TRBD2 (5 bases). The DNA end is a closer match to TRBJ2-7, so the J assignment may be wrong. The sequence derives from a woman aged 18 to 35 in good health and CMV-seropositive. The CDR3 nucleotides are TGTGCCTGGGTCAGGAGGTCGGGCGCCTACGAGCAGTACTTC. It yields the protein CAWVRRSGAYEQYF.